This T cell receptor beta chain was profiled in a study of cytomegalovirus exposure and HLA in healthy donors. Across the whole study: Earlier, fewer than 130 million unique TCR beta sequences were recovered from roughly 170 million T cells by an analysis.

Notes on this clone: Its antigen is undetermined.

The ends lost 4 bases at V and 9 bases at J; junction bases unmatched: 12. CDR1 and CDR2 from the germline V gene are SGDLS and YYNGEE. The CDR3 totals 15 residues. PCR was performed using 60 Vbeta and 13 Jbeta primers. TCRdb's copy holds only in-frame clones and misses some; the assay was immunoSEQ multiplex PCR. Altogether 55,000 to 70,000 clones are present, about 70% being singletons, with the ten largest covering around 19%. Whole-study results and caveats: A list of roughly 180 TCR beta chains associated with cytomegalovirus was given. A later analysis found TCR association rates differed by HLA locus, highest for DRB1 and lowest for HLA-C.

It was healthy bone marrow donors who served as donors. The chain employs TRBV9 and TRBJ2-7; 11 nucleotides agree with TRBD1. The source material was PBMCs. This clonotype originated in a woman aged 60-75 years in good health and CMV-seropositive. The CDR3 sequence is CASSSTGTGGSWQYF. The CDR3 DNA reads as TGTGCCAGCAGCTCGACCGGGACAGGGGGTAGTTGGCAGTACTTC.